This is a list of T cell receptor beta chains from one sample in a study of blood T cell repertoires in COVID-19. Profiling relied on immunoSEQ multiplex PCR, and the TCRdb table lists in-frame clones only, not all of them. The sample shows some 190,000 clones, about 85% of them seen only once. Input material: peripheral blood. The source is a person aged 65 to 85 with COVID-19, enrolled during active disease. CDR3s include the opening cysteine and the closing phenylalanine or tryptophan. A D gene is named only where the DNA matches it firmly. A row's size may be missing; if present it is once, few, many or a size class.

j_gene,d_gene,v_gene,abundance,CDR3aa,CDR3nt
TRBJ2-2,.,TRBV28,.,CASTYLEAVTGELFF,TGTGCCAGCACCTACCTCGAAGCGGTAACCGGGGAGCTGTTTTTT
TRBJ2-7,TRBD1,TRBV19,.,CASSNRGQGANEQYF,TGTGCCAGTAGTAATCGAGGGCAGGGGGCCAACGAGCAGTACTTC
TRBJ2-2,.,TRBV9,.,CASSSTDTGELFF,TGTGCCAGCAGCTCGACAGATACCGGGGAGCTGTTTTTT
TRBJ2-3,.,TRBV4-1,.,CASSPLGLSTDTQYF,TGCGCCAGCAGCCCGCTGGGACTTAGCACAGATACGCAGTATTTT
TRBJ1-5,.,TRBV19,.,CASSIRGIGDQPQHF,TGTGCCAGTAGTATCCGGGGAATCGGGGATCAGCCCCAGCATTTT
TRBJ2-5,TRBD1,TRBV24-1,.,CATSFGQGNQETQYF,TGTGCCACCAGTTTCGGACAGGGAAACCAAGAGACCCAGTACTTC
TRBJ1-5,.,TRBV6-5,.,CASSPQGGATPQHF,TGTGCCAGCAGCCCCCAAGGGGGGGCAACGCCCCAGCATTTT
TRBJ1-5,.,TRBV28,.,CASSQTHGSNQPQHF,TGTGCCAGCAGCCAGACTCACGGTAGCAATCAGCCCCAGCATTTT
TRBJ2-3,.,TRBV18,.,CASSPRGVLDTQYF,TGTGCCAGCTCACCACGGGGGGTCCTAGATACGCAGTATTTT
TRBJ1-6,.,TRBV7-2,.,CASSYTGPSPLHF,TGTGCCAGCAGCTATACAGGGCCTTCACCCCTCCACTTT
TRBJ1-3,TRBD1,TRBV6-6,.,CASSHEQGPLSGNTIYF,TGTGCCAGCAGTCACGAACAGGGGCCCCTCTCTGGAAACACCATATATTTT
TRBJ1-5,.,TRBV5-5,.,CASSLQASNQPQHF,TGTGCCAGCAGCTTGCAGGCTAGCAATCAGCCCCAGCATTTT
TRBJ1-1,.,TRBV7-2,.,CASSPGEGNTEAFF,TGTGCCAGCAGCCCTGGGGAGGGAAACACTGAAGCTTTCTTT
TRBJ2-5,TRBD1,TRBV18,.,CASSTGVETQYF,TGTGCCAGCTCGACAGGGGTGGAGACCCAGTACTTC
TRBJ2-1,TRBD2,TRBV3-1/TRBV3-2,.,CASSLKTGTKLVF,TGTGCCAGCAGCCTTAAAACCGGGACTAAGTTAGTCTTC
TRBJ1-1,.,TRBV19,.,CASSIDLGYTEAFF,TGTGCCAGTAGTATAGATCTCGGGTACACTGAAGCTTTCTTT
TRBJ2-1,TRBD2,TRBV5-1,.,CASSLIAGMNNEQFF,TGCGCCAGCAGCTTGATAGCGGGGATGAACAATGAGCAGTTCTTC
TRBJ2-5,TRBD1,TRBV10-3,.,CAIKPGQGATGQETQYF,TGTGCCATCAAGCCGGGACAGGGGGCAACCGGGCAAGAGACCCAGTACTTC
TRBJ1-1,.,TRBV6-5,.,CASSYSNQGEAFF,TGTGCCAGCAGTTACTCGAATCAGGGTGAAGCTTTCTTT
TRBJ2-2,.,TRBV4-2,few,CASSQYAVGSGTGELFF,TGTGCCAGCAGCCAATATGCGGTGGGTTCTGGGACCGGGGAGCTGTTTTTT
TRBJ1-3,.,TRBV6-5,.,CASLGGPSGNTIYF,TGTGCCAGCCTCGGGGGGCCCTCTGGAAACACCATATATTTT
TRBJ2-3,TRBD1,TRBV6-2/TRBV6-3,.,CASSQIRDRSTDTQYF,TGTGCCAGCAGTCAAATCCGGGACAGGTCCACAGATACGCAGTATTTT
TRBJ2-3,TRBD2,TRBV10-3,.,CAISWAGGPTDTQYF,TGTGCCATCAGTTGGGCGGGGGGACCAACAGATACGCAGTATTTT
TRBJ2-2,TRBD1,TRBV19,once,CASRYRDRDTGELFF,TGTGCCAGTAGATACCGGGACAGAGACACCGGGGAGCTGTTTTTT
TRBJ2-1,.,TRBV7-2,.,CASSLSRGASGNEQFF,TGTGCCAGCAGCTTATCTCGGGGGGCAAGTGGTAATGAGCAGTTCTTC
TRBJ1-4,.,TRBV5-1,.,CASSGGTGGPTNEKLFF,TGCGCCAGCAGCGGCGGGACGGGGGGCCCAACTAATGAAAAACTGTTTTTT
TRBJ1-1,TRBD1,TRBV18,.,CASSPGWDREVAFF,TGTGCCAGCTCACCCGGGTGGGACAGGGAGGTCGCTTTCTTT
TRBJ2-3,.,TRBV7-2,.,CASSLAARKIDTQYF,TGTGCCAGCAGCTTAGCGGCTAGGAAGATAGATACGCAGTATTTT
TRBJ2-3,TRBD2,TRBV15,once,CATSRDWEAGAADTQYF,TGTGCCACCAGCAGAGATTGGGAAGCGGGAGCCGCAGATACGCAGTATTTT
TRBJ2-7,.,TRBV7-8,.,CASSRINTGTWTYEQYF,TGTGCCAGCAGCCGAATCAATACCGGGACTTGGACCTACGAGCAGTACTTC
TRBJ1-4,.,TRBV29-1,large,CSVPLDSGMLFF,TGCAGCGTTCCCCTTGATAGCGGAATGCTGTTTTTT
TRBJ2-5,.,TRBV6-4,.,CASSAEWRETQYF,TGTGCCAGCAGTGCAGAGTGGCGGGAGACCCAGTACTTC
TRBJ1-2,.,TRBV19,.,CASSIRSRGYGYTF,TGTGCCAGTAGTATACGGTCCCGAGGCTATGGCTACACCTTC
TRBJ2-3,.,TRBV5-1,.,CASSQRERATDTQYF,TGCGCCAGCTCACAAAGGGAGAGAGCCACAGATACGCAGTATTTT
TRBJ2-1,.,TRBV3-1/TRBV3-2,once,CASSQRGGVISYNEQFF,TGTGCCAGCAGCCAGCGGGGAGGAGTCATCTCCTACAATGAGCAGTTCTTC
TRBJ1-1,.,TRBV7-2,.,CASSLYGENTEAFF,TGTGCCAGCAGCTTATACGGAGAGAACACTGAAGCTTTCTTT
TRBJ2-7,.,TRBV13,.,CASSSWTGYEQYF,TGTGCCAGCAGCTCGTGGACTGGATACGAGCAGTACTTC
TRBJ2-6,.,TRBV20-1,.,CSASRSGANVLTF,TGCAGTGCTAGTCGTTCTGGGGCCAACGTCCTGACTTTC
TRBJ1-3,.,TRBV19,.,CASSTTPHSGRSGNTIYF,TGTGCCAGTAGTACGACACCTCACAGCGGGAGGAGTGGAAACACCATATATTTT
TRBJ1-3,.,TRBV19,.,CASSIGRLSGNTIYF,TGTGCCAGTAGTATAGGTAGACTCTCTGGAAACACCATATATTTT
TRBJ2-5,TRBD2,TRBV9,.,CASSPQTSGIETQYF,TGTGCCAGCAGCCCCCAGACTAGCGGGATTGAGACCCAGTACTTC